This T cell receptor beta chain was captured in a study of cytomegalovirus exposure and HLA in healthy donors. Study-level background: A prior study identified 120 million or so unique TCR beta sequences from 180 million or so T cells. Clustering assigned 81% of the approximately 400 genotyped donors to the Caucasian-associated ancestry cluster.

The germline V gene encodes CDR1 SGHNT and CDR2 YYREEE (reference sequence). The CDR3 extends over 14 amino acids. J gave up 9 bases and V 5 bases, and 11 bases lay outside the gene matches. A multiplex PCR was run with 60 Vbeta primers and 13 Jbeta primers. Clones were read by immunoSEQ multiplex PCR, and TCRdb kept only the in-frame ones, dropping some. The sample has around 100,000 clones; under 90% are singletons. General observations from the study: In a later analysis, TCR beta V- and J-gene trimming showed a link to a missense DCLRE1C variant. Roughly uniform sequencing depth across donors was assumed, possibly incorrectly.

As regards this clone: Its antigen is not identified.

The sample consisted of PBMCs. This chain joins TRBV5-4 and TRBJ2-7, with 10 bases matching TRBD2. This TCR came from a woman aged 70-85 years in good health and CMV-seropositive. CDR3 sequence reads: CASRLAGEPLGQYF. CDR3 nucleotides: TGTGCCAGCAGGCTAGCGGGAGAACCTTTGGGGCAGTACTTC. Looking up the rest from reference TRBV5-4 and TRBJ2-7 gives the full variable domain: ETGVTQSPTHLIKTRGQQVTLRCSSQSGHNTVSWYQQALGQGPQFIFQYYREEENGRGNFPPRFSGLQFPNYSSELNVNALELDDSALYLCASRLAGEPLGQYFGPGTRLTVT.